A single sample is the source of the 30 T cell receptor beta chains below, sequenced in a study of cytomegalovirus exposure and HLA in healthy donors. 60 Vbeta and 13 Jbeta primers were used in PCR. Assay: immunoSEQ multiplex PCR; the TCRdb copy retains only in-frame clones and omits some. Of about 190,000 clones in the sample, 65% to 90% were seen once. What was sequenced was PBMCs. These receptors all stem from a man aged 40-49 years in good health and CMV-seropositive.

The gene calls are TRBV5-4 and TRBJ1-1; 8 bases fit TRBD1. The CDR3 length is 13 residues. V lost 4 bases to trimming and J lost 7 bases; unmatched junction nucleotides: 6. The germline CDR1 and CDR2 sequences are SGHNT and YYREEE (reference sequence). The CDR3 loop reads CASSVGQGVEAFF. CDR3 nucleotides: TGTGCCAGCAGCGTAGGACAGGGAGTTGAAGCTTTCTTT. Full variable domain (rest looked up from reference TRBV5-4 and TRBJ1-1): ETGVTQSPTHLIKTRGQQVTLRCSSQSGHNTVSWYQQALGQGPQFIFQYYREEENGRGNFPPRFSGLQFPNYSSELNVNALELDDSALYLCASSVGQGVEAFFGQGTRLTVV.

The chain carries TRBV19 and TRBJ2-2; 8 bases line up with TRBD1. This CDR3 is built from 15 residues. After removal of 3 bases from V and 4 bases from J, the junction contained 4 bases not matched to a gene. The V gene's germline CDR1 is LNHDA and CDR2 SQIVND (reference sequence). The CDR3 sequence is CASSIQGASTGELFF. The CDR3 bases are TGTGCCAGTAGTATTCAGGGGGCGAGCACCGGGGAGCTGTTTTTT.

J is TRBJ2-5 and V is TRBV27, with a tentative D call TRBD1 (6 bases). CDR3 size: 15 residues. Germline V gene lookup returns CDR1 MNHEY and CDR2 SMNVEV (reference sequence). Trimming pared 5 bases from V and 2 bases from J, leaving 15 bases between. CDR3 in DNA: TGTGCCAGCAGTATTTCGGGACACGAGCAAGAGACCCAGTACTTC. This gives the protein CASSISGHEQETQYF.

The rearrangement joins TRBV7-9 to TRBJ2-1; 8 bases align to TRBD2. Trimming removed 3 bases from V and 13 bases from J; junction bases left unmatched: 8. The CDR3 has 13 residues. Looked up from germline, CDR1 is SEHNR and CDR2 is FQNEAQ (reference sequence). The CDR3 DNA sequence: TGTGCCAGCAGCTTGGAGGCGGGGGGTTATCAGTTCTTC. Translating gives CASSLEAGGYQFF.

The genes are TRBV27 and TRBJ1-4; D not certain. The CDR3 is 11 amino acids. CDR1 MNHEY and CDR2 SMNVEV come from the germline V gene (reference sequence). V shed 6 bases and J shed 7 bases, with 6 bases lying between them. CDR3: CASRRGEKLFF. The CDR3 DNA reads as TGTGCCAGCAGGAGAGGTGAAAAACTGTTTTTT.

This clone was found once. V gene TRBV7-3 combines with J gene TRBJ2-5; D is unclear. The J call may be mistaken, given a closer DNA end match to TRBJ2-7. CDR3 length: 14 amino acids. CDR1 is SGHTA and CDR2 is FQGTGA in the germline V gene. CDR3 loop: CASSLGPVSYEQYF. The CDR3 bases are TGTGCCAGCAGCTTAGGTCCCGTATCCTACGAGCAGTACTTC.

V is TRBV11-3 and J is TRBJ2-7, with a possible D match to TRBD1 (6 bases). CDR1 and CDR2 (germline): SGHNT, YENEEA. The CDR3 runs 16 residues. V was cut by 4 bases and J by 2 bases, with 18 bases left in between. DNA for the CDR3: TGTGCCAGCAGCTCTAGACAGGCCCCCACGCCCTACGAGCAGTACTTC. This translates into CASSSRQAPTPYEQYF. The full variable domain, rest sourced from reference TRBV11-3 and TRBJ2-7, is EAGVVQSPRYKIIEKKQPVAFWCNPISGHNTLYWYLQNLGQGPELLIRYENEEAVDDSQLPKDRFSAERLKGVDSTLKIQPAELGDSAVYLCASSSRQAPTPYEQYFGPGTRLTVT.

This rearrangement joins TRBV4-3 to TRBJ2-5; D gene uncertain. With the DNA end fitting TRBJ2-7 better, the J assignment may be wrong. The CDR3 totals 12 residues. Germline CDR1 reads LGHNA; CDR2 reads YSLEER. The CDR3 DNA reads TGCGCCAGCAGCCAAGGCGGCTACGAGCAGTACTTC. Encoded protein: CASSQGGYEQYF.

This CDR3 is CATQDWKSSYEQYF. DNA of the CDR3: TGTGCCACCCAGGACTGGAAAAGCTCCTACGAGCAGTACTTC. The V gene is TRBV27, the J gene TRBJ2-7; possibly TRBD2 for D (5 bases). V gave up 10 bases and J gave up 0 bases, with 16 bases separating them. Germline V lookup: CDR1 MNHEY, CDR2 SMNVEV (reference sequence). The CDR3 is 14 residues long.

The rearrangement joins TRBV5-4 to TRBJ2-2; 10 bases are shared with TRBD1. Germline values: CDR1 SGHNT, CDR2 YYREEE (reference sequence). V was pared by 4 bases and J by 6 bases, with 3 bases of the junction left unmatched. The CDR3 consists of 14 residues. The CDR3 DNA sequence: TGTGCCAGCAGCGGGACAGGGGTATCCGGGGAGCTGTTTTTT. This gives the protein CASSGTGVSGELFF. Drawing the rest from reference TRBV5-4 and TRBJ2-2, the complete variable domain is ETGVTQSPTHLIKTRGQQVTLRCSSQSGHNTVSWYQQALGQGPQFIFQYYREEENGRGNFPPRFSGLQFPNYSSELNVNALELDDSALYLCASSGTGVSGELFFGEGSRLTVL.

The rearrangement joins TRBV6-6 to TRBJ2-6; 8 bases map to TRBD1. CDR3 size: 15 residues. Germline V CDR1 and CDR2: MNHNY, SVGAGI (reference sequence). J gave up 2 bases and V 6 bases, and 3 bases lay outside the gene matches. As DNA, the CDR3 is TGTGCCAGCAGCATACAGGGGGCTGGGGCCAACGTCCTGACTTTC. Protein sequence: CASSIQGAGANVLTF.

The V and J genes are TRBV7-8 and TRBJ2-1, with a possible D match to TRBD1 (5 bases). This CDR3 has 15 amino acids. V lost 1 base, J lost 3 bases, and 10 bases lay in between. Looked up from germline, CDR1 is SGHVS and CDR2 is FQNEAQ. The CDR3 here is CASSLVGVVYNEQFF. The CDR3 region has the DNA TGTGCCAGCAGCTTAGTAGGGGTGGTCTACAATGAGCAGTTCTTC.

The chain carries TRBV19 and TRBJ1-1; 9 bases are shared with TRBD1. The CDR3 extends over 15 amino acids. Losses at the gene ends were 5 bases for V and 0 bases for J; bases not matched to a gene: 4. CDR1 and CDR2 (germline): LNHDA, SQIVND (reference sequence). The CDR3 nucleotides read TGTGCCAGTAGTGGAGGACAGGGGATGAACACTGAAGCTTTCTTT. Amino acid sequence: CASSGGQGMNTEAFF.

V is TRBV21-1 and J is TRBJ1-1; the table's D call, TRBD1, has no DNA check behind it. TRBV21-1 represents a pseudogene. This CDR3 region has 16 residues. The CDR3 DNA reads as TGTGCCAGCAGCAAGGACCTGACAGGGGGCATAACTGAAGCTTTCTTT. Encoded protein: CASSKDLTGGITEAFF.

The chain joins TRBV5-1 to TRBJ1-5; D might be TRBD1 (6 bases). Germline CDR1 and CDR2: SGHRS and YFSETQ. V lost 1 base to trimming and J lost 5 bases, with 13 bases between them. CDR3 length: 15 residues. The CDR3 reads CASSLSGAGDQPQHF. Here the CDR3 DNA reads TGCGCCAGCAGCTTGTCAGGGGCTGGGGATCAGCCCCAGCATTTT.

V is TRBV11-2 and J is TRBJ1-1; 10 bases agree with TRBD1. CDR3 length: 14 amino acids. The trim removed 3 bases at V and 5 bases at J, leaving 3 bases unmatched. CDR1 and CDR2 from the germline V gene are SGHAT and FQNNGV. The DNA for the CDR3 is TGTGCCAGCAGCTTGGGACAGGGGCGGACTGAAGCTTTCTTT. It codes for CASSLGQGRTEAFF. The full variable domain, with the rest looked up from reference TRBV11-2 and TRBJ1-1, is EAGVAQSPRYKIIEKRQSVAFWCNPISGHATLYWYQQILGQGPKLLIQFQNNGVVDDSQLPKDRFSAERLKGVDSTLKIQPAKLEDSAVYLCASSLGQGRTEAFFGQGTRLTVV.

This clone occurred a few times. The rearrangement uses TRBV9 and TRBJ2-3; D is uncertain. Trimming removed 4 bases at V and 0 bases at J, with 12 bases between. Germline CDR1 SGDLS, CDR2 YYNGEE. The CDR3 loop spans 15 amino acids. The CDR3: CASSPTWSSTDTQYF. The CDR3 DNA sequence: TGTGCCAGCAGCCCCACCTGGAGTAGCACAGATACGCAGTATTTT.

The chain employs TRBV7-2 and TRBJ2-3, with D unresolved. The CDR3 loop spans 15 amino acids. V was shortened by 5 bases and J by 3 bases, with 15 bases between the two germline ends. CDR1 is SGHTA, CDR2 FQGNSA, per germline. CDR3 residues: CASSVAGHGTDTQYF. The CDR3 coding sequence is TGTGCCAGCAGCGTTGCAGGCCATGGGACAGATACGCAGTATTTT. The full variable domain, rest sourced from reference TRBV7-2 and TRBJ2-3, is GAGVSQSPSNKVTEKGKDVELRCDPISGHTALYWYRQSLGQGLEFLIYFQGNSAPDKSGLPSDRFSAERTGGSVSTLTIQRTQQEDSAVYLCASSVAGHGTDTQYFGPGTRLTVL.

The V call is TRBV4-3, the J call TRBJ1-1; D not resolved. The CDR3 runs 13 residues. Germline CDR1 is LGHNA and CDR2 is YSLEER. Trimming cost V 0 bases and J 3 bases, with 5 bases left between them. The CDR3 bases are TGCGCCAGCAGCCAAGATAGTCACACTGAAGCTTTCTTT. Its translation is CASSQDSHTEAFF.

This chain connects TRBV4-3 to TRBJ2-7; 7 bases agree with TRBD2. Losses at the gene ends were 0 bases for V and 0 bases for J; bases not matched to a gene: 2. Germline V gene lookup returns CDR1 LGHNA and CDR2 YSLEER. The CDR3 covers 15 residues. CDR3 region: CASSQERESSYEQYF. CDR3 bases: TGCGCCAGCAGCCAAGAGCGGGAGAGCTCCTACGAGCAGTACTTC.

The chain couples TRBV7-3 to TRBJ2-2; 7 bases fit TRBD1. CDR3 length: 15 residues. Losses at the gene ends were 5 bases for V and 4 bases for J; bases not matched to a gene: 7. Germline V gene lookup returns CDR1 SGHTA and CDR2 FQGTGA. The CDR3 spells CASSPGTALTGELFF. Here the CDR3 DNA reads TGTGCCAGCAGCCCAGGGACAGCCCTCACCGGGGAGCTGTTTTTT.

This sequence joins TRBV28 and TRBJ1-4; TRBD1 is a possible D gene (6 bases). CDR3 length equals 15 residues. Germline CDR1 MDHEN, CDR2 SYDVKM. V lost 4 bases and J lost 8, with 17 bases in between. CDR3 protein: CASSSPGGLREKLFF. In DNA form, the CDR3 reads TGTGCCAGCAGTTCGCCGGGGGGGCTGAGGGAAAAACTGTTTTTT.

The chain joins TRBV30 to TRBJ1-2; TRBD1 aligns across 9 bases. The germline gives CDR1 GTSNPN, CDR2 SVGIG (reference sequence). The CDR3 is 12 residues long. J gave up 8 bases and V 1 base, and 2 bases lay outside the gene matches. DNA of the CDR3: TGTGCCTGGAGTGCCGACAGGGGGGGCTACACCTTC. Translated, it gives CAWSADRGGYTF.

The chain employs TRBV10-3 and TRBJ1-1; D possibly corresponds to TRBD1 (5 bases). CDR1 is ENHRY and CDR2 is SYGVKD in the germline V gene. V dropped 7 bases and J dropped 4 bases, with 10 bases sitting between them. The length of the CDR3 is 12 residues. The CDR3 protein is CAINSGATEAFF. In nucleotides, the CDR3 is TGTGCCATCAATTCTGGGGCCACTGAAGCTTTCTTT.

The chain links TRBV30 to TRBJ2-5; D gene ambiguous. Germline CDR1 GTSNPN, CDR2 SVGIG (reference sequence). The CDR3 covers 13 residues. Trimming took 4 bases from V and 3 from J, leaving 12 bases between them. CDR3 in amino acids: CAWKETLKETQYF. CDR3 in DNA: TGTGCCTGGAAGGAGACCTTGAAAGAGACCCAGTACTTC.

The CDR3: CASSLATDTQGETQYF. CDR3 coding DNA: TGCGCCAGCAGCTTGGCCACGGACACCCAAGGAGAGACCCAGTACTTC. V is TRBV5-1 and J is TRBJ2-5, with D possibly being TRBD1 (5 bases). The ends were cut back, 0 bases at V and 4 bases at J, with 16 bases in the middle. Germline loops: CDR1 SGHRS, CDR2 YFSETQ. The CDR3 contains 16 residues.

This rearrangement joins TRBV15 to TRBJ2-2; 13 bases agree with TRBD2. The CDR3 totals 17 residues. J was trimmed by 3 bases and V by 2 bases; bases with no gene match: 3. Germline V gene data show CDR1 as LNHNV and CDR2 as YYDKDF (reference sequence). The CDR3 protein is CATSRSGLAGHTGELFF. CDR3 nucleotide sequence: TGTGCCACCAGCAGATCGGGACTAGCGGGACACACCGGGGAGCTGTTTTTT. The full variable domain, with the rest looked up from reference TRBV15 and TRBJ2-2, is DAMVIQNPRYQVTQFGKPVTLSCSQTLNHNVMYWYQQKSSQAPKLLFHYYDKDFNNEADTPDNFQSRRPNTSFCFLDIRSPGLGDTAMYLCATSRSGLAGHTGELFFGEGSRLTVL.

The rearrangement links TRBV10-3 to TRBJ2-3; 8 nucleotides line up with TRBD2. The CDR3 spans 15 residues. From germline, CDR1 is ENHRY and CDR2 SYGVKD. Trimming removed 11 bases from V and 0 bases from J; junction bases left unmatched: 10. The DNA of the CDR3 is TGTGCCGTAACAGGCGGGAGGACTAGCACAGATACGCAGTATTTT. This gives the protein CAVTGGRTSTDTQYF.

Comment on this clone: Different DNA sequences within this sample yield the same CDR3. The CDR3: CASSQGGVNTEAFF. The CDR3 coding sequence is TGCGCCAGCAGCCAGGGAGGGGTTAACACTGAAGCTTTCTTT. The rearrangement links TRBV4-3 to TRBJ1-1; D perhaps matches TRBD1 (5 bases). This CDR3 is built from 14 residues. With 3 bases removed from V and 2 bases from J, the gap between germline ends came to 10 bases. Germline V gene data show CDR1 as LGHNA and CDR2 as YSLEER.

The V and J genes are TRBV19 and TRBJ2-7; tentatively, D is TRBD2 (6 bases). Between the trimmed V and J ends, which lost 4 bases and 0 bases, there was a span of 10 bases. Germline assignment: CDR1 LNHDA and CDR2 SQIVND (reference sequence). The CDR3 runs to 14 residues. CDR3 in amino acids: CASSRDSPSYEQYF. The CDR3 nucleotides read TGTGCCAGTAGTAGGGACTCGCCCTCCTACGAGCAGTACTTC.